Following are 20 T cell receptor beta chains from one sample sequenced in a study of tumor and adjacent non-tumor tissue in lung cancer. RNA was extracted from bulk tissue without any cell sorting. This non-tumor lung sample came from over 3 cm beyond the tumor edge. A modified ARM-PCR protocol with three rounds of nested PCR amplified TCRbeta. MiXCR was run by TCRdb on the multiplex PCR reads, yielding one entry per CDR3 protein. The table records approximately 77,000 distinct CDR3 sequences, 70% to 90% of them present only once. Sample: distant non-tumor lung tissue. These receptors were obtained from a man aged 55 to 69 with non-small cell lung cancer.

Concerning this clonotype: One end of the junction varies from germline; a read error may be responsible. The chain uses TRBV11-3 and TRBJ2-1; a weak D match, TRBD2 (6 bases). Germline CDR1 is SGHNT and CDR2 is YENEEA. CDR3 size: 15 residues. Here the CDR3 reads CASSPTSLSYSEQFF. The DNA for the CDR3 is TGTGCCAGCAGTCCCACTAGCTTGTCCTACAGTGAGCAGTTCTTC.

This clonotype showed up just once. The J gene is TRBJ2-7, the V gene TRBV20-1; no clear D gene. The CDR3 is made up of 13 amino acids. Germline values: CDR1 DFQATT, CDR2 SNEGSKA (reference sequence). V was clipped by 3 bases and J by 2 bases, with 11 bases between them. The CDR3 loop reads CSARPVSAYEQYF. The CDR3 nucleotides read TGCAGTGCTAGGCCAGTCAGCGCCTACGAGCAGTACTTC.

The gene calls are TRBV5-1 and TRBJ2-7; the match to TRBD2 covers 10 bases. This CDR3 has 15 residues. V shed 0 bases and J 0 bases; nucleotides not matched to a gene: 0. Looked up from germline, CDR1 is SGHRS and CDR2 is YFSETQ. CDR3 sequence (DNA): TGCGCCAGCAGCTTGGGGACTAGCGGCTCCTACGAGCAGTACTTC. Protein: CASSLGTSGSYEQYF.

A word on this clonotype: Just one base apart from a much larger clone, this may be a read error. V and J are TRBV11-2 and TRBJ1-1; a weak D match, TRBD1 (5 bases). Germline V gene lookup returns CDR1 SGHAT and CDR2 FQNNGV. CDR3 length: 14 residues. CDR3 loop: CASSSGGVRTEALF. CDR3 DNA sequence: TGTGCCAGCAGCTCAGGAGGGGTTCGAACTGAAGCTCTCTTT.

Relative to its sample, this clonotype is medium-sized (0.01 to 0.1%). This chain uses TRBV5-5 with TRBJ2-7; the match to TRBD1 covers 7 bases. The CDR3 length is 15 residues. The V and J ends lost 2 bases and 7 bases, in that order; junction bases with no gene match: 12. Germline V gene sequence: CDR1 SGHKS, CDR2 YYEKEE (reference sequence). CDR3 sequence: CASSLGGPRRREQYF. CDR3 DNA sequence: TGTGCCAGCAGCTTAGGGGGCCCCCGGAGGAGGGAGCAGTACTTC.

As for this clonotype: At one end the junction does not follow the germline gene, possibly because of a read error. The chain recombines TRBV7-8 with TRBJ1-5; 7 nucleotides agree with TRBD1. The CDR3 has 14 amino acids. The germline V gene has CDR1 SGHVS and CDR2 FQNEAQ. CDR3 region: CASSLRQGEGPHHF. The CDR3 bases are TGTGCCAGCAGCCTACGGCAGGGGGAAGGGCCCCACCATTTT. Full variable domain (rest looked up from reference TRBV7-8 and TRBJ1-5): GAGVSQSPRYKVAKRGQDVALRCDPISGHVSLFWYQQALGQGPEFLTYFQNEAQLDKSGLPSDRFFAERPEGSVSTLKIQRTQQEDSAVYLCASSLRQGEGPHHFGDGTRLSIL.

Regarding this clonotype: Relative to the germline gene, one junction end is altered; a read error may explain this. The chain uses TRBV6-5 and TRBJ2-6; 10 bases align to TRBD2. The CDR3 is 17 residues long. Germline CDR1 and CDR2: MNHEY and SVGAGI. CDR3 nucleotides: TGTGCCAGTAGCCTAGCGGGAGTCAGCTCTTGGGCCAACGTCCTGACTTTC. Its translation is CASSLAGVSSWANVLTF.

With regard to this clonotype: A read error may produce the germline difference seen at one junction end. This chain connects TRBV11-2 to TRBJ2-6, with 7 bases aligning to TRBD1. From germline, CDR1 is SGHAT and CDR2 FQNNGV. The CDR3 has 19 residues. The CDR3 nucleotides read TGTGCCGGCAGCTTAGTTCCAAAGGACAGGCCCTCTGGGGCCAACGTCGTGACATTC. It yields the protein CAGSLVPKDRPSGANVVTF.

With respect to this clonotype: At one end the junction does not follow the germline gene, possibly because of a read error. CDR3 residues: CASDLITGLAGGTYEQHF. For the CDR3, the DNA is TGTGCCAGCGATCTCATAACGGGACTAGCGGGAGGGACCTACGAGCAGCATTTC. The V and J genes are TRBV12-3 or TRBV12-4 and TRBJ2-7; 16 nucleotides line up with TRBD2. The CDR3 is 18 amino acids.

As concerns this clonotype: At one boundary the junction diverges from the germline segment, which might be a read error. This sequence joins TRBV6-2 or TRBV6-3 and TRBJ2-2; D uncertain. Germline CDR1 and CDR2: MNHEY and SVGEGT. The CDR3 consists of 14 residues. The chain's CDR3 is CASTLVDHTGELFF. CDR3 DNA sequence: TGCGCCAGCACGTTAGTGGATCATACCGGGGAGCTGTTTTTT.

This clonotype showed up just once. Germline is not matched at one junction end, which may reflect a read error. This sequence joins TRBV11-3 and TRBJ2-7; the D is unclear. From germline, CDR1 is SGHNT and CDR2 YENEEA. This CDR3 spans 14 amino acids. For the CDR3, the DNA is TGTGCCAGCAGCTTAGGCTATTCGTCGGCTGAGCGGTACTTC. Protein: CASSLGYSSAERYF.

Notes on this clonotype: The conserved phenylalanine or tryptophan is not found at the CDR3 terminus, so this likely reflects a read error. The chain carries TRBV29-1 and TRBJ1-2; D is unresolved. The CDR3 consists of 11 residues. Germline values: CDR1 SQVTM, CDR2 ANQGSEA. The CDR3 DNA follows: TGCAGCGCTGAAGCGGGGTACGGCTACACCTCC. It is translated as CSAEAGYGYTS.

On this clonotype: At one end, the junction sequence differs from germline, possibly due to a read error. V and J are TRBV4-2 and TRBJ1-2, with D possibly TRBD1 on 5 matching bases. The length of the CDR3 is 13 residues. Germline V gene data show CDR1 as LGHNA and CDR2 as YNFKEQ. The CDR3 DNA reads TGTGCCAGCATCAAGGACACTAATTATGGCTACACCTTC. Translating it yields CASIKDTNYGYTF.

On this clonotype itself: A read error is likely, as this CDR3 ends without the conserved phenylalanine or tryptophan. This chain joins TRBV20-1 and TRBJ2-5; D is unresolved. Germline CDR1 DFQATT, CDR2 SNEGSKA (reference sequence). This CDR3 has 13 amino acids. CDR3 in DNA: TGCAGCGCTAGAGATAAGTCAATGCAGACCCAGTACTTA. This sequence encodes CSARDKSMQTQYL.

Regarding this clonotype: This could be a read error, since a much larger clone is one nucleotide away. A read error is likely, as this CDR3 ends without the conserved phenylalanine or tryptophan. The rearrangement links TRBV10-2 to TRBJ2-2; maybe TRBD2 (6 bases). V lost 3 bases and J 10 bases, leaving 15 bases between the germline ends. The germline V gene has CDR1 WSHSY and CDR2 SAAADI. This CDR3 is built from 14 residues. The CDR3 nucleotides are TGCGCCAGCAGTGACCTCTTGACTAGGCTGGAGCTGTTTTAT. Amino acid sequence: CASSDLLTRLELFY.

This chain links TRBV20-1 with TRBJ2-1; 9 bases are a match to TRBD2. CDR3 length equals 15 residues. Germline CDR1 reads DFQATT; CDR2 reads SNEGSKA (reference sequence). V was pared by 7 bases and J by 7 bases, with 14 bases of the junction left unmatched. The CDR3 loop reads CSDRRVSGSLNEQFF. CDR3 bases: TGCAGTGATAGGAGGGTTAGCGGGAGTCTAAATGAGCAGTTCTTC.

This chain uses TRBV29-1 with TRBJ1-2; 10 nucleotides line up with TRBD1. With V trimmed by 5 bases and J by 5 bases, 5 bases remained unmatched. The CDR3 covers 13 residues. CDR1 is SQVTM and CDR2 is ANQGSEA in the germline V gene. The DNA of the CDR3 is TGCAGCGTTAGACAGGGGGCTAGATATGGCTACACCTTC. It encodes CSVRQGARYGYTF. The full variable domain, its missing parts supplied by reference TRBV29-1 and TRBJ1-2, is SAVISQKPSRDICQRGTSLTIQCQVDSQVTMMFWYRQQPGQSLTLIATANQGSEATYESGFVIDKFPISRPNLTFSTLTVSNMSPEDSSIYLCSVRQGARYGYTFGSGTRLTVV.

This clonotype is a singleton in its sample. This clone may be a read error of a much larger clone one base away. J is TRBJ2-1 and V is TRBV5-6, with 7 bases fitting TRBD2. The CDR3 runs 16 residues. The junction had 11 bases not matched to a gene; V was cut back by 4 bases and J by 4 bases. CDR1 and CDR2 (germline): SGHDT, YYEEEE. Written as DNA, the CDR3 is TGTGCCAGCAGCCCGGAATGCGGGACTACGTACAATGAGCAGTTCTTC. This gives the protein CASSPECGTTYNEQFF.

On this clonotype itself: Compared with germline, one end of the junction differs, possibly owing to a read error. The CDR3 DNA reads as TGTGCCAGCAGTACAGAGGCGGGGTACATTCAGTCCCAACATTTT. Amino acids: CASSTEAGYIQSQHF. This chain joins TRBV28 and TRBJ1-5, with D hard to call. This CDR3 has 15 amino acids. Germline V gives CDR1 MDHEN, CDR2 SYDVKM. Together with reference TRBV28 and TRBJ1-5, the CDR3 gives the full variable domain: DVKVTQSSRYLVKRTGEKVFLECVQDMDHENMFWYRQDPGLGLRLIYFSYDVKMKEKGDIPEGYSVSREKKERFSLILESASTNQTSMYLCASSTEAGYIQSQHFGDGTRLSIL.

A note on this clonotype: Likely a read error: the CDR3 ends without its conserved phenylalanine or tryptophan. This rearrangement joins TRBV24-1 to TRBJ2-7; TRBD2 aligns across 14 bases. The CDR3 loop spans 15 amino acids. The J segment lost 5 bases and the V segment lost 4 bases, leaving 3 bases of the junction unmatched. Germline values: CDR1 KGHDR, CDR2 SFDVKD. This chain's CDR3 is CATSEWTSGRHEQYL. The CDR3 DNA reads TGTGCCACCAGTGAATGGACTAGCGGGAGGCACGAGCAGTACTTG.